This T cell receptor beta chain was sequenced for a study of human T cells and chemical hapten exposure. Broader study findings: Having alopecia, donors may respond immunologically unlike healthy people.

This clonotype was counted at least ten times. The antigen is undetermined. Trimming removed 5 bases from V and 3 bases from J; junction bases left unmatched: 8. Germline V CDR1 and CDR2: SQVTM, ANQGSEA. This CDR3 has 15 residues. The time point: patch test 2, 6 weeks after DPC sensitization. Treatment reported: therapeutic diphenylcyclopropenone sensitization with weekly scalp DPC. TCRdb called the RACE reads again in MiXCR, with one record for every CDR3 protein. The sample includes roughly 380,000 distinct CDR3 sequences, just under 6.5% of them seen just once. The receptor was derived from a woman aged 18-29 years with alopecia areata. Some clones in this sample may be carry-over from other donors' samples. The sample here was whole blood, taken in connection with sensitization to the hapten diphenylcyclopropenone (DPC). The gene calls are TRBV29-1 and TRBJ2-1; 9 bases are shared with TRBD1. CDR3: CSVQKGQGSYNEQFF. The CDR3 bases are TGCAGCGTTCAAAAGGGACAGGGAAGCTACAATGAGCAGTTCTTC.